The 25 T cell receptor beta chains below were found in one sample sequenced in a study of early T cells in non-severe SARS-CoV-2 infection. TCRdb re-analysed the 5' RACE reads in MiXCR, keeping a single row per CDR3 protein. This table holds fewer than 100,000 distinct CDR3 sequences, 13% found once. Input material: whole blood. The receptors stem from an adult who was a healthcare worker with PCR-confirmed SARS-CoV-2 infection or an uninfected control (not recorded which).

In this sample, this clonotype turned up many times. This chain uses TRBV7-2 with TRBJ2-1, with D possibly being TRBD2 (5 bases). The CDR3 runs 17 residues. V dropped 5 bases and J dropped 0 bases, with 17 bases sitting between them. The germline V gene has CDR1 SGHTA and CDR2 FQGNSA. The CDR3 loop is CASSLPRTSSSYNEQFF. The CDR3 nucleotides read TGTGCCAGCAGCCTCCCACGGACTTCAAGCTCCTACAATGAGCAGTTCTTC.

Many counts were recorded for this clonotype. V usage is TRBV18 and J usage is TRBJ1-1; 8 nucleotides align to TRBD1. The germline V gene has CDR1 KGHSH and CDR2 LQKENI. The CDR3 length is 15 residues. The junction had 10 bases not matched to a gene; V was cut back by 4 bases and J by 6 bases. The CDR3 coding sequence is TGTGCCAGCTCACAGGGAACAGGGGGTAGGTCTGAAGCTTTCTTT. Its protein is CASSQGTGGRSEAFF.

V gene TRBV15 combines with J gene TRBJ2-7; D gene ambiguous. V shed 0 bases and J shed 0 bases, with 3 bases lying between them. Germline CDR1 is LNHNV and CDR2 is YYDKDF (reference sequence). This CDR3 is built from 13 residues. CDR3 protein: CATSRDTSYEQYF. The CDR3 nucleotides read TGTGCCACCAGCAGAGACACCTCCTACGAGCAGTACTTC.

At least ten counts were recorded for this clonotype. The gene calls are TRBV5-5 and TRBJ1-5, with D possibly matching TRBD1 (5 bases). CDR1 is SGHKS, CDR2 YYEKEE, per germline (reference sequence). V was clipped by 1 base and J by 7 bases, with 12 bases between them. The CDR3 has 14 residues. The CDR3 reads CASSLFWGPQPQHF. CDR3 in DNA: TGTGCCAGCAGCTTGTTTTGGGGACCCCAGCCCCAGCATTTT.

Many counts were recorded for this clonotype. The V call is TRBV20-1, the J call TRBJ2-1; TRBD2 matches at 13 bases. Germline loops: CDR1 DFQATT, CDR2 SNEGSKA (reference sequence). This CDR3 has 18 amino acids. V was clipped by 6 bases and J by 0 bases; unmatched bases: 11. The CDR3 nucleotides read TGCAGTGCGGGGACTAGCGGGGCTCTGGATAGCTCCTACAATGAGCAGTTCTTC. It specifies CSAGTSGALDSSYNEQFF.

The table lists this clonotype with a few counts. CDR3 sequence: CSARGTSYTEAFF. The CDR3 DNA is TGCAGTGCTAGAGGGACATCGTACACTGAAGCTTTCTTT. This chain uses TRBV20-1 with TRBJ1-1; tentative D call: TRBD1 (5 bases). The germline V gene encodes CDR1 DFQATT and CDR2 SNEGSKA (reference sequence). Trimming removed 1 base from V and 3 bases from J, with 9 bases in between. This CDR3 comprises 13 residues.

In this sample, this clonotype turned up many times. This rearrangement joins TRBV7-8 to TRBJ2-7, with unresolved D. Per the germline V gene, CDR1 is SGHVS and CDR2 is FQNEAQ. V was clipped by 2 bases and J by 6 bases, with 17 bases between them. This CDR3 spans 15 amino acids. The CDR3 region has the DNA TGTGCCAGCAGCTTAATTTCGGACCCGACCAGCGAGCAGTACTTC. It yields the protein CASSLISDPTSEQYF.

This clonotype was counted a single time. J is TRBJ2-3 and V is TRBV7-2, with a weak D call TRBD1 (5 bases). Per the germline V gene, CDR1 is SGHTA and CDR2 is FQGNSA. V gave up 0 bases and J gave up 2 bases, with 6 bases separating them. The CDR3 spans 14 residues. This CDR3 is CASSLAGPTDTQYF. The CDR3 bases are TGTGCCAGCAGCTTAGCGGGGCCCACAGATACGCAGTATTTT.

This clonotype appeared many times. The chain employs TRBV19 and TRBJ2-5; tentative D call: TRBD1 (7 bases). In germline, CDR1 is LNHDA, CDR2 SQIVND (reference sequence). V shed 7 bases and J shed 5 bases, with 17 bases lying between them. The CDR3 is 14 residues long. CDR3 nucleotides: TGTGCCAGTACCTCCCGAGGAGGGGGCGAGACCCAGTACTTC. This gives the protein CASTSRGGGETQYF. Variable domain in full (rest from reference TRBV19 and TRBJ2-5): DGGITQSPKYLFRKEGQNVTLSCEQNLNHDAMYWYRQDPGQGLRLIYYSQIVNDFQKGDIAEGYSVSREKKESFPLTVTSAQKNPTAFYLCASTSRGGGETQYFGPGTRLLVL.

Ten or more counts support this clonotype. V and J are TRBV7-2 and TRBJ1-4; 10 bases agree with TRBD1. Germline-derived CDR1 and CDR2 are SGHTA and FQGNSA. V was clipped by 4 bases and J by 6 bases; unmatched bases: 5. CDR3 length equals 15 residues. In DNA form, the CDR3 reads TGTGCCAGCAGCTACGCCGGGACAGGGGATGAAAAACTGTTTTTT. Translation gives CASSYAGTGDEKLFF.

The table lists this clonotype with many counts. The CDR3: CSARGGRQDSNQPQHF. Here the CDR3 DNA reads TGCAGTGCTAGAGGCGGAAGACAGGATAGCAATCAGCCCCAGCATTTT. The chain couples TRBV20-1 to TRBJ1-5, with D tentatively TRBD1 (6 bases). CDR3 length: 16 residues. Trimming stripped 1 base from V and 0 bases from J, with 13 bases between. Germline V lookup: CDR1 DFQATT, CDR2 SNEGSKA (reference sequence).

A few counts support this clonotype. This chain uses TRBV12-3 or TRBV12-4 with TRBJ2-3; TRBD2 is a possible D gene (5 bases). The CDR3 runs to 15 residues. V lost 6 bases to trimming and J lost 1 base, with 14 bases between them. The CDR3: CASRPQRLGTDTQYF. CDR3 nucleotide sequence: TGTGCCAGCAGACCCCAGCGGCTCGGCACAGATACGCAGTATTTT.

The chain employs TRBV20-1 and TRBJ1-1; D gene ambiguous. The length of the CDR3 is 15 residues. V dropped 3 bases and J dropped 2 bases, with 16 bases sitting between them. Germline CDR1 reads DFQATT; CDR2 reads SNEGSKA (reference sequence). CDR3 in amino acids: CSASTVQSFNTEAFF. CDR3 nucleotide sequence: TGCAGTGCTAGCACCGTACAGAGTTTTAACACTGAAGCTTTCTTT.

This clonotype has at least ten counts. The chain is built from TRBV6-5 and TRBJ2-2, with unresolved D. The V and J ends lost 7 bases and 4 bases respectively, with 7 bases between them. Germline loops: CDR1 MNHEY, CDR2 SVGAGI. The CDR3 covers 12 residues. The CDR3 protein is CASKLLTGELFF. CDR3 DNA sequence: TGTGCCAGCAAACTCCTCACCGGGGAGCTGTTTTTT.

This clonotype was counted between two and nine times. A much more abundant neighbour one base away suggests this may be a read error. The rearrangement joins TRBV11-2 to TRBJ2-1; TRBD1 matches at 7 bases. CDR3 length equals 13 residues. Trimming removed 2 bases from V and 6 bases from J; junction bases left unmatched: 1. The germline V gene encodes CDR1 SGHAT and CDR2 FQNNGV. Here the CDR3 reads CASSLPGGNEQFF. The CDR3 DNA reads TGTGCCAGCAGCTTACCAGGGGGCAATGAGCAGTTCTTC.

This clonotype was counted many times. The J gene is TRBJ2-7, the V gene TRBV28; D is perhaps TRBD1 (6 bases). Trimming shortened V by 4 bases and J by 6 bases, and 22 bases separated the two germline ends. The CDR3 is 16 amino acids. CDR1 is MDHEN and CDR2 is SYDVKM in the germline V gene. The CDR3 spells CASSWPGSRGGSEQYF. CDR3 DNA: TGTGCCAGCAGTTGGCCTGGGTCCCGAGGGGGAAGCGAGCAGTACTTC.

This clonotype was picked up a small number of times. This sequence joins TRBV5-1 and TRBJ2-1, with 8 nucleotides matching TRBD2. Germline assignment: CDR1 SGHRS and CDR2 YFSETQ. Losses at the gene ends were 7 bases for V and 12 bases for J; bases not matched to a gene: 6. The CDR3 has 11 residues. Here the CDR3 reads CASLGGERQFF. The CDR3 DNA follows: TGCGCCAGCCTCGGGGGGGAACGGCAGTTCTTC. The full variable domain, in which reference TRBV5-1 and TRBJ2-1 provide the parts outside the CDR3, is KAGVTQTPRYLIKTRGQQVTLSCSPISGHRSVSWYQQTPGQGLQFLFEYFSETQRNKGNFPGRFSGRQFSNSRSEMNVSTLELGDSALYLCASLGGERQFFGPGTRLTVL.

This clonotype has a handful of counts. V usage is TRBV19 and J usage is TRBJ2-3; D call uncertain. The germline CDR1 and CDR2 sequences are LNHDA and SQIVND (reference sequence). V shed 2 bases and J shed 0 bases, with 6 bases lying between them. There are 14 residues in the CDR3. CDR3 region: CASSIQVSTDTQYF. Here the CDR3 DNA reads TGTGCCAGTAGTATACAAGTAAGCACAGATACGCAGTATTTT. The full variable domain, its missing parts supplied by reference TRBV19 and TRBJ2-3, is DGGITQSPKYLFRKEGQNVTLSCEQNLNHDAMYWYRQDPGQGLRLIYYSQIVNDFQKGDIAEGYSVSREKKESFPLTVTSAQKNPTAFYLCASSIQVSTDTQYFGPGTRLTVL.

In this sample, this clonotype turned up many times. V is TRBV9 and J is TRBJ2-3; 8 nucleotides match TRBD2. Trimming at V came to 0 bases and at J to 1 base, leaving 4 bases not matched to a gene. The CDR3 length is 16 residues. CDR1 is SGDLS, CDR2 YYNGEE, per germline. For the CDR3, the DNA is TGTGCCAGCAGCGTAGGCGATAGCGGGGGCACAGATACGCAGTATTTT. Its protein is CASSVGDSGGTDTQYF. Drawing the rest from reference TRBV9 and TRBJ2-3, the complete variable domain is DSGVTQTPKHLITATGQRVTLRCSPRSGDLSVYWYQQSLDQGLQFLIQYYNGEERAKGNILERFSAQQFPDLHSELNLSSLELGDSALYFCASSVGDSGGTDTQYFGPGTRLTVL.

This clonotype was observed a few times. The chain carries TRBV11-2 and TRBJ2-5; 8 bases align to TRBD1. Per the germline V gene, CDR1 is SGHAT and CDR2 is FQNNGV. The CDR3 contains 15 residues. Trimming cost V 4 bases and J 2 bases; bases outside gene matches: 6. The CDR3 sequence: CASSSYRGSQETQYF. Here the CDR3 DNA reads TGTGCCAGCAGCTCCTACAGGGGGTCGCAAGAGACCCAGTACTTC.

This clonotype appeared many times. The V gene is TRBV18, the J gene TRBJ2-2; no reliable D call. Trimming removed 3 bases from V and 2 bases from J, with 1 base in between. The CDR3 covers 12 residues. CDR1 is KGHSH, CDR2 LQKENI, per germline. The CDR3 protein is CASSPNTGELFF. DNA of the CDR3: TGTGCCAGCTCACCCAACACCGGGGAGCTGTTTTTT.

There are many counts of this clonotype. The CDR3 DNA follows: TGTGCCAGCAGGGGGACAGCTAACTATGGCTACACCTTC. Translated, it gives CASRGTANYGYTF. The rearrangement links TRBV6-2 or TRBV6-3 to TRBJ1-2, with 7 bases matching TRBD1. The germline V gene encodes CDR1 MNHEY and CDR2 SVGEGT. Unmatched junction bases numbered 1, after V lost 6 bases and J lost 0 bases. CDR3 length: 13 amino acids.

This clonotype showed up many times. V usage is TRBV3-1 and J usage is TRBJ2-2; 7 bases line up with TRBD2. The germline gives CDR1 LGHDT, CDR2 YNNKEL (reference sequence). The CDR3 length is 16 residues. V gave up 1 base and J gave up 3 bases; unmatched junction bases: 5. This CDR3 reads CASSQAPGGHTGELFF. CDR3 sequence (DNA): TGTGCCAGCAGCCAAGCGCCGGGGGGTCACACCGGGGAGCTGTTTTTT.

Ten or more counts support this clonotype. V and J are TRBV28 and TRBJ2-7; D unresolved. Germline CDR1 and CDR2: MDHEN and SYDVKM. The CDR3 runs to 13 residues. V was shortened by 7 bases and J by 0 bases, with 10 bases between the two germline ends. The CDR3 bases are TGTGCCAGCAAAAGGATGAACTCCTACGAGCAGTACTTC. Amino acid sequence: CASKRMNSYEQYF. The entire variable domain, with the rest obtained from reference TRBV28 and TRBJ2-7, is as follows: DVKVTQSSRYLVKRTGEKVFLECVQDMDHENMFWYRQDPGLGLRLIYFSYDVKMKEKGDIPEGYSVSREKKERFSLILESASTNQTSMYLCASKRMNSYEQYFGPGTRLTVT.

The chain combines TRBV28 with TRBJ1-2, with D tentatively TRBD1 (5 bases). Germline V gene data show CDR1 as MDHEN and CDR2 as SYDVKM. This CDR3 region has 14 residues. Trimming pared 7 bases from V and 3 bases from J, leaving 15 bases between. The CDR3 region has the DNA TGTGCCAGCACGCCACTTCGGGGACACTATGGCTACACCTTC. It encodes CASTPLRGHYGYTF.